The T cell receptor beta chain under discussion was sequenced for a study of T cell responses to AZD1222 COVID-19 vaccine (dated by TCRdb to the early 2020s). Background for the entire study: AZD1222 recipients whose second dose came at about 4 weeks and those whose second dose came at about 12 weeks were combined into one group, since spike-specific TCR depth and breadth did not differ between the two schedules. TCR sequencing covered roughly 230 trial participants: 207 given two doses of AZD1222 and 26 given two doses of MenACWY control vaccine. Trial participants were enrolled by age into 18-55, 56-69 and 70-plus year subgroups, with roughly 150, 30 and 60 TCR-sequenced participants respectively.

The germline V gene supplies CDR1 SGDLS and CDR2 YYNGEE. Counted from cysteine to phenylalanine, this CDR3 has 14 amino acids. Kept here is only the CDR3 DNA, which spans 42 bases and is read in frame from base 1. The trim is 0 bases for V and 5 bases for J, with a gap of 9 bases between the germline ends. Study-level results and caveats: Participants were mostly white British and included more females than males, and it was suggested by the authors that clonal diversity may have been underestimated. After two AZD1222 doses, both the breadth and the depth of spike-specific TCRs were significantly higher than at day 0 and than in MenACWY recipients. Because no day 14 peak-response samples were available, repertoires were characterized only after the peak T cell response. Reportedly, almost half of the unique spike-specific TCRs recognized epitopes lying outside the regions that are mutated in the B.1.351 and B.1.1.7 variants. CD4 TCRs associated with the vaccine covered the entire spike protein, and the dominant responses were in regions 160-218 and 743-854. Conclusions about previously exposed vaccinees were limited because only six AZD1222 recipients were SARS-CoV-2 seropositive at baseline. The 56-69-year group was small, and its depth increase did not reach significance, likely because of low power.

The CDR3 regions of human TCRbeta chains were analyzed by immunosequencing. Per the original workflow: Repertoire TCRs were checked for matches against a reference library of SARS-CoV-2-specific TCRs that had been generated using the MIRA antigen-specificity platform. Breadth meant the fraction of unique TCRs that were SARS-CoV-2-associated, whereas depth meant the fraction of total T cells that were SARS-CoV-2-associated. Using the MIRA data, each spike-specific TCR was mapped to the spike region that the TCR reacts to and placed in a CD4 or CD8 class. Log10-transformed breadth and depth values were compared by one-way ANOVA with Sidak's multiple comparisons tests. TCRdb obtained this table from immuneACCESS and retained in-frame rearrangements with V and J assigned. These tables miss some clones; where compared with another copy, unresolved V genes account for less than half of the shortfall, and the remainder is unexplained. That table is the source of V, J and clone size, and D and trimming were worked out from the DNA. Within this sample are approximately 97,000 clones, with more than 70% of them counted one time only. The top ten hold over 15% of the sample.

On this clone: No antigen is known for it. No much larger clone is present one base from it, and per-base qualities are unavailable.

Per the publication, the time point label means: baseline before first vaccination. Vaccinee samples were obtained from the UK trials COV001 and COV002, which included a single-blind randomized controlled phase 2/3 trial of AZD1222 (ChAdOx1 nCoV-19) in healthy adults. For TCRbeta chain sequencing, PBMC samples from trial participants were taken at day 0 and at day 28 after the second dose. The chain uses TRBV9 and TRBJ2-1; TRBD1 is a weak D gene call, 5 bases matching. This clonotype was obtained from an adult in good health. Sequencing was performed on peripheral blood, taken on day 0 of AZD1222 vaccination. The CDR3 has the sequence CASSVDRPDNEQFF. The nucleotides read TGTGCCAGCAGCGTAGACAGGCCTGACAATGAGCAGTTCTTC. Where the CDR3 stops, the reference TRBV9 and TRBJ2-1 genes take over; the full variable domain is DSGVTQTPKHLITATGQRVTLRCSPRSGDLSVYWYQQSLDQGLQFLIQYYNGEERAKGNILERFSAQQFPDLHSELNLSSLELGDSALYFCASSVDRPDNEQFFGPGTRLTVL.